The sequence of this T cell receptor (beta chain) was determined in a study of OX40 agonist ivuxolimab in advanced cancers. Study-level information: Patients were dosed with the agonistic anti-OX40 (CD134) antibody ivuxolimab. Patients with prior anti-PD-1, anti-PD-L1 or anti-CTLA-4 therapy were eligible; 40% to 45% had some.

On this clone: Its antigen remains unidentified.

Study outcomes and limitations: Among the lowest levels of clonal expansion were found in partial responders at 0.1-3.0 mg/kg.

Trimming pared 5 bases from V and 1 base from J, leaving 14 bases between. Germline V lookup: CDR1 MGHRA, CDR2 YSYEKL. This CDR3 is 16 amino acids long. Autoimmune disease history or systemic immunosuppression led to patients being barred. The assay was immunoSEQ multiplex PCR, and TCRdb's table has in-frame clones only and misses some. The table shows about 80,000 clones, with 70% to 90% occurring only once. The sequence came from an adult with an advanced solid tumor such as melanoma, head and neck, liver or kidney cancer. This chain links TRBV4-1 with TRBJ2-2; maybe TRBD2 (5 bases). Source: CD4+ or CD8+ T cells sorted from blood, taken in a trial of the OX40 agonist ivuxolimab. The DNA for the CDR3 is TGCGCCAGCAGCTATGACTACCCACGGAACACCGGGGAGCTGTTTTTT. It specifies CASSYDYPRNTGELFF.